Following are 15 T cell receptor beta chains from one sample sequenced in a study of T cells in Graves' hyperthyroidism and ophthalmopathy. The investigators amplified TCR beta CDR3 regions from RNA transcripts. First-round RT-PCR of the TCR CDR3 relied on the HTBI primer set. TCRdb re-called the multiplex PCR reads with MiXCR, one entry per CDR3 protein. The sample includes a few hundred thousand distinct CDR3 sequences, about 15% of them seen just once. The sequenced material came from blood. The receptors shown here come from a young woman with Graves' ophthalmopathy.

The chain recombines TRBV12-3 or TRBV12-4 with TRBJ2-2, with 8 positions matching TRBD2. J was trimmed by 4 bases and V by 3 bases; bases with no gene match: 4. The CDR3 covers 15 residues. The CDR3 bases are TGTGCCAGCAGTTTCCAACTAGCGGTCACCGGGGAGCTGTTTTTT. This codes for CASSFQLAVTGELFF.

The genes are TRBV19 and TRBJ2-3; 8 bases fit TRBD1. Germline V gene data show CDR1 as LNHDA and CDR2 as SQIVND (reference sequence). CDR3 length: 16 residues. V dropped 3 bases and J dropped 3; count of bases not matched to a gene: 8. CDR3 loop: CASSMGTGVGTDTQYF. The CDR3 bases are TGTGCCAGTAGTATGGGGACAGGTGTCGGGACAGATACGCAGTATTTT.

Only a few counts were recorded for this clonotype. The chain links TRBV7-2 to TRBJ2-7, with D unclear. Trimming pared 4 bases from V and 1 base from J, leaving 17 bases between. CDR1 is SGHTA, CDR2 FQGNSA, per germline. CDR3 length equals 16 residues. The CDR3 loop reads CASSSLGSGRSYEQYF. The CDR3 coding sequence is TGTGCCAGCAGCTCTTTGGGCTCCGGACGTTCCTACGAGCAGTACTTC.

The chain's CDR3 is CSARGPSNTGELFF. Written as DNA, the CDR3 is TGCAGTGCTAGGGGCCCGTCGAACACCGGGGAGCTGTTTTTT. This chain connects TRBV20-1 to TRBJ2-2; D is unclear. The CDR3 is 14 residues long. V was shortened by 3 bases and J by 0 bases, with 8 bases between the two germline ends. Germline V CDR1 and CDR2: DFQATT, SNEGSKA (reference sequence).

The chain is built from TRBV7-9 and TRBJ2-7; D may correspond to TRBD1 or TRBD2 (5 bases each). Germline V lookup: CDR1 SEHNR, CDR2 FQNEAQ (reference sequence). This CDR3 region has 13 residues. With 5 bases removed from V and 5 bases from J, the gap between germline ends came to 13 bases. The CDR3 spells CASSGDGADEQYF. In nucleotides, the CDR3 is TGTGCCAGCAGCGGGGACGGGGCTGACGAGCAGTACTTC.

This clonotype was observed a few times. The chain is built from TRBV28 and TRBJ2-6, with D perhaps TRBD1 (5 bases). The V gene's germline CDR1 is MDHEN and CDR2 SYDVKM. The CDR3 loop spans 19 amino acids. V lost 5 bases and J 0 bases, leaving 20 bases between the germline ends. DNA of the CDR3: TGTGCCAGCAGTGAAATATTGGTGACAGCATTCTCTGGGGCCAACGTCCTGACTTTC. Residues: CASSEILVTAFSGANVLTF.

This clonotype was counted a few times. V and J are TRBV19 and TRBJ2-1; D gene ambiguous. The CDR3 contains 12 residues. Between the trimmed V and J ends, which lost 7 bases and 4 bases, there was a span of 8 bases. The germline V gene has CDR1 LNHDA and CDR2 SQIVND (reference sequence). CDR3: CASTNLYNEQFF. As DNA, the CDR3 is TGTGCCAGTACAAACCTTTACAATGAGCAGTTCTTC.

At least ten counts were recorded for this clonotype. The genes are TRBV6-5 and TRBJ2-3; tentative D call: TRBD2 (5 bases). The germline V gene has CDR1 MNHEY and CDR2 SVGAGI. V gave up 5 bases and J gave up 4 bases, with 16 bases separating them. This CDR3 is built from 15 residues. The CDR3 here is CASSGLSDPPDTQYF. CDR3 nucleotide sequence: TGTGCCAGCAGTGGACTCTCGGATCCCCCAGATACGCAGTATTTT.

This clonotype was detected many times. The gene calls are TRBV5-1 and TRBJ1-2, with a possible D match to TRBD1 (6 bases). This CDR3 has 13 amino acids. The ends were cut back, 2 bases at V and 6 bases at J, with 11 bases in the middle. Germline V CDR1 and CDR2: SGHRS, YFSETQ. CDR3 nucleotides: TGCGCCAGCAGCTTACAGGGAGGCGATGGCTACACCTTC. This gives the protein CASSLQGGDGYTF. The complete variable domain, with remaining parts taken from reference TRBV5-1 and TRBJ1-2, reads KAGVTQTPRYLIKTRGQQVTLSCSPISGHRSVSWYQQTPGQGLQFLFEYFSETQRNKGNFPGRFSGRQFSNSRSEMNVSTLELGDSALYLCASSLQGGDGYTFGSGTRLTVV.

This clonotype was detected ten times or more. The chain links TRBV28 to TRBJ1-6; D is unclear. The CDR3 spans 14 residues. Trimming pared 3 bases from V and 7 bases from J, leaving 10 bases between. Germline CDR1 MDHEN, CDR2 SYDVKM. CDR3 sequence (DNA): TGTGCCAGCAGTTTTCGCAATTTAAATTCACCCCTCCACTTT. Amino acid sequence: CASSFRNLNSPLHF.

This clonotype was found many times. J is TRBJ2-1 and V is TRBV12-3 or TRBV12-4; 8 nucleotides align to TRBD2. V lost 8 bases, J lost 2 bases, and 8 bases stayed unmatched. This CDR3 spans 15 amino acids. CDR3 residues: CASALGLAPYNEQFF. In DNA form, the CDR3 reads TGTGCCAGCGCACTCGGACTAGCCCCCTACAATGAGCAGTTCTTC.

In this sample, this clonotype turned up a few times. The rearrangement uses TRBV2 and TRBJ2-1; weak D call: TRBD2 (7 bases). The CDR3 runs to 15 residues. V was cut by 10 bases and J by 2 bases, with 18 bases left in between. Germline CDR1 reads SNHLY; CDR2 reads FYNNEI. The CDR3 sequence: CANLRGGETYNEQFF. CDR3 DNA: TGTGCCAACCTCCGAGGGGGGGAAACCTACAATGAGCAGTTCTTC.

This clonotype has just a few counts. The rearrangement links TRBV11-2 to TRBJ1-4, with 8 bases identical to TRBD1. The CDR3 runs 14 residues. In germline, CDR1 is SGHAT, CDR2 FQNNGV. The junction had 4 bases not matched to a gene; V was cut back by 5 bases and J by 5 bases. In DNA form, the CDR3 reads TGTGCCAGCAGCCGGGACAGGAAGAATGAAAAACTGTTTTTT. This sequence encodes CASSRDRKNEKLFF.

DNA for the CDR3: TGTGCCAGCAGTTTAGGGGATGGCTACACCTTC. It specifies CASSLGDGYTF. The chain carries TRBV28 and TRBJ1-2, with D uncertain. The CDR3 runs 11 residues. Germline V gene lookup returns CDR1 MDHEN and CDR2 SYDVKM. V was trimmed by 2 bases and J by 6 bases, leaving 4 bases between them.

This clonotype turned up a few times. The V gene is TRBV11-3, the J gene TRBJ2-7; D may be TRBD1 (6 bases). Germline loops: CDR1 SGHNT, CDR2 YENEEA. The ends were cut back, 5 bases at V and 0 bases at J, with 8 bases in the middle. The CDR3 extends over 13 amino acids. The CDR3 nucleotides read TGTGCCAGCAGCCCAGGGGCCTCCTACGAGCAGTACTTC. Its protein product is CASSPGASYEQYF.